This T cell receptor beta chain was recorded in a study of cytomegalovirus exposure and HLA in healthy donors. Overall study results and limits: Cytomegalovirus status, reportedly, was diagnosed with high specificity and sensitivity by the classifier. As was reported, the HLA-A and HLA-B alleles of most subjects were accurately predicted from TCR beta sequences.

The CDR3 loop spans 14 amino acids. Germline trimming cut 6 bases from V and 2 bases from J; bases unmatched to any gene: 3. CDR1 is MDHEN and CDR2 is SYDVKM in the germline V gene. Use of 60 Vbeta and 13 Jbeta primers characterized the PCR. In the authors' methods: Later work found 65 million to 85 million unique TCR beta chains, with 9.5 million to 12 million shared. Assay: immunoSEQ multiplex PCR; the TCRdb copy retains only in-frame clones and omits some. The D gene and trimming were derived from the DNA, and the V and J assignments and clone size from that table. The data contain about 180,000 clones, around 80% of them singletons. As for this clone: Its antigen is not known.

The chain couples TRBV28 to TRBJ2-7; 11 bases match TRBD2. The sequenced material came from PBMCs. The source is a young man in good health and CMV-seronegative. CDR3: CASSLLAGAYEQYF. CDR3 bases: TGTGCCAGCAGCCTACTAGCGGGAGCCTACGAGCAGTACTTC.